These T cell receptor beta chains were read from a single sample in a study of blood T cell repertoires in COVID-19. Measured with immunoSEQ multiplex PCR; TCRdb has only the in-frame clones, and not every one. The data contain some 200,000 clones, 76% of them seen just once; the ten biggest clones take up roughly 8.6%. The source material was peripheral blood. These receptors originate from a woman between 45 and 60 years old with active or convalescent COVID-19. Both conserved end residues are part of each CDR3. The D gene is left open where the match is weak. Clone size is given for some rows only: seen once, a few or many times, or a class if the clone is expanded.

d_call: NA
j_call: TRBJ1-5
clone_size: few
v_call: TRBV11-2
cdr3_aa: CASSLDGGAGQPQHF
cdr3_nt: TGTGCCAGCAGCTTAGATGGGGGGGCAGGGCAGCCCCAGCATTTT

d_call: TRBD2
j_call: TRBJ2-5
clone_size: NA
v_call: TRBV18
cdr3_aa: CASSLGGGGGQETQYF
cdr3_nt: TGTGCCAGCTCACTCGGCGGCGGGGGGGGCCAAGAGACCCAGTACTTC

d_call: NA
j_call: TRBJ1-6
clone_size: NA
v_call: TRBV7-6
cdr3_aa: CASSLQGNSPLHF
cdr3_nt: TGTGCCAGCAGCTTACAGGGGAACTCACCCCTCCACTTT

d_call: TRBD1
j_call: TRBJ2-2
clone_size: NA
v_call: TRBV18
cdr3_aa: CASSPEQGKTGELFF
cdr3_nt: TGTGCCAGCTCACCGGAACAGGGGAAAACCGGGGAGCTGTTTTTT

d_call: NA
j_call: TRBJ2-7
clone_size: NA
v_call: TRBV30
cdr3_aa: CAWSGSPVEQYF
cdr3_nt: TGTGCCTGGAGTGGGAGTCCCGTCGAGCAGTACTTC

d_call: TRBD2
j_call: TRBJ2-3
clone_size: NA
v_call: TRBV19
cdr3_aa: CASKETSGADTQYF
cdr3_nt: TGTGCCAGTAAGGAGACTAGCGGGGCAGATACGCAGTATTTT

d_call: NA
j_call: TRBJ1-1
clone_size: NA
v_call: TRBV7-9
cdr3_aa: CASSPPGFYTEAFF
cdr3_nt: TGTGCCAGCAGCCCCCCAGGGTTTTACACTGAAGCTTTCTTT

d_call: TRBD2
j_call: TRBJ2-7
clone_size: NA
v_call: TRBV5-1
cdr3_aa: CASRYGTSGSPHEQYF
cdr3_nt: TGCGCCAGCAGATACGGGACTAGCGGGAGTCCCCACGAGCAGTACTTC

d_call: TRBD2
j_call: TRBJ2-2
clone_size: NA
v_call: TRBV6-2/TRBV6-3
cdr3_aa: CASSRWTSSNTGELFF
cdr3_nt: TGTGCCAGCAGTAGGTGGACTAGCTCGAACACCGGGGAGCTGTTTTTT

d_call: NA
j_call: TRBJ2-1
clone_size: NA
v_call: TRBV7-2
cdr3_aa: CASGDDEQFF
cdr3_nt: TGTGCCAGCGGAGACGATGAGCAGTTCTTC

d_call: NA
j_call: TRBJ1-1
clone_size: NA
v_call: TRBV7-9
cdr3_aa: CASRWGGGTEAFF
cdr3_nt: TGTGCCAGCAGGTGGGGGGGCGGCACTGAAGCTTTCTTT

d_call: NA
j_call: TRBJ2-1
clone_size: few
v_call: TRBV6-6
cdr3_aa: CASSWPRGANNEQFF
cdr3_nt: TGTGCCAGCAGTTGGCCCCGGGGGGCTAACAATGAGCAGTTCTTC

d_call: TRBD1
j_call: TRBJ2-1
clone_size: NA
v_call: TRBV28
cdr3_aa: CASSYYPPQGNSYNEQFF
cdr3_nt: TGTGCCAGCAGTTATTACCCTCCACAGGGGAACTCCTACAATGAGCAGTTCTTC

d_call: TRBD2
j_call: TRBJ2-3
clone_size: NA
v_call: TRBV18
cdr3_aa: CASSPPGLAGADTQYF
cdr3_nt: TGTGCCAGCTCACCACCCGGACTAGCGGGAGCAGATACGCAGTATTTT

d_call: NA
j_call: TRBJ2-2
clone_size: few
v_call: TRBV20-1
cdr3_aa: CSASPTGELFF
cdr3_nt: TGCAGTGCTTCTCCCACCGGGGAGCTGTTTTTT

d_call: NA
j_call: TRBJ1-1
clone_size: NA
v_call: TRBV21-1
cdr3_aa: CASSKVGGARTEAFF
cdr3_nt: TGTGCCAGCAGCAAAGTTGGGGGGGCGCGCACTGAAGCTTTCTTT

d_call: NA
j_call: TRBJ1-5
clone_size: NA
v_call: TRBV27
cdr3_aa: CASSQLQGLGNQPQHF
cdr3_nt: TGTGCCAGCAGTCAATTACAGGGCTTGGGCAATCAGCCCCAGCATTTT

d_call: NA
j_call: TRBJ1-2
clone_size: NA
v_call: TRBV19
cdr3_aa: CASSADTNNYGYTF
cdr3_nt: TGTGCCAGTAGTGCAGACACAAATAACTATGGCTACACCTTC

d_call: NA
j_call: TRBJ2-3
clone_size: NA
v_call: TRBV11-3
cdr3_aa: CASSLDWEADTQYF
cdr3_nt: TGTGCCAGCAGCTTAGATTGGGAGGCAGATACGCAGTATTTT

d_call: TRBD2
j_call: TRBJ2-6
clone_size: NA
v_call: TRBV5-1
cdr3_aa: CASSSTSGSSGANVLTF
cdr3_nt: TGCGCCAGCAGTTCGACTAGCGGGAGCTCTGGGGCCAACGTCCTGACTTTC

d_call: NA
j_call: TRBJ1-6
clone_size: NA
v_call: TRBV12-3/TRBV12-4
cdr3_aa: CASSPRGNSPLHF
cdr3_nt: TGTGCCAGCAGTCCAAGGGGGAATTCACCCCTCCACTTT

d_call: TRBD1
j_call: TRBJ1-2
clone_size: NA
v_call: TRBV2
cdr3_aa: CASSDQRPGQGKHGYTF
cdr3_nt: TGTGCCAGCAGCGACCAAAGACCGGGACAGGGGAAGCATGGCTACACCTTC

d_call: TRBD2
j_call: TRBJ2-5
clone_size: NA
v_call: TRBV5-4
cdr3_aa: CASSPWGGAETQYF
cdr3_nt: TGTGCCAGCAGCCCCTGGGGAGGGGCGGAGACCCAGTACTTC

d_call: NA
j_call: TRBJ2-5
clone_size: NA
v_call: TRBV3-1/TRBV3-2
cdr3_aa: CASSQAGTEAGETQYF
cdr3_nt: TGTGCCAGCAGCCAAGCGGGAACGGAAGCAGGTGAGACCCAGTACTTC

d_call: NA
j_call: TRBJ2-1
clone_size: NA
v_call: TRBV6-2/TRBV6-3
cdr3_aa: CASSYWALTGPYNEQFF
cdr3_nt: TGTGCCAGCAGTTACTGGGCTCTGACCGGTCCCTACAATGAGCAGTTCTTC

d_call: TRBD1
j_call: TRBJ2-1
clone_size: NA
v_call: TRBV9
cdr3_aa: CASSVESGRWDRDFANEQFF
cdr3_nt: TGTGCCAGCAGCGTAGAATCCGGGAGGTGGGACAGGGATTTTGCAAATGAGCAGTTCTTC

d_call: NA
j_call: TRBJ1-2
clone_size: NA
v_call: TRBV6-2/TRBV6-3
cdr3_aa: CASSFGQGYGYTF
cdr3_nt: TGTGCCAGCAGTTTTGGGCAGGGCTATGGCTACACCTTC

d_call: TRBD1
j_call: TRBJ2-7
clone_size: NA
v_call: TRBV29-1
cdr3_aa: CSVEGQGDEQYF
cdr3_nt: TGCAGCGTTGAGGGACAGGGAGACGAGCAGTACTTC

d_call: TRBD1
j_call: TRBJ2-5
clone_size: NA
v_call: TRBV9
cdr3_aa: CASSVGQGQSETQYF
cdr3_nt: TGTGCCAGCAGCGTAGGTCAGGGACAGTCAGAGACCCAGTACTTC

d_call: TRBD2
j_call: TRBJ2-3
clone_size: few
v_call: TRBV13
cdr3_aa: CASSKGTSGGITDTQYF
cdr3_nt: TGTGCCAGCAGCAAAGGCACTAGCGGGGGGATAACAGATACGCAGTATTTT

d_call: TRBD2
j_call: TRBJ2-5
clone_size: NA
v_call: TRBV4-1
cdr3_aa: CASSQEIRTSLLNLETQYF
cdr3_nt: TGCGCCAGCAGCCAAGAGATTCGGACTAGCCTCTTGAATCTAGAGACCCAGTACTTC

d_call: TRBD2
j_call: TRBJ2-3
clone_size: NA
v_call: TRBV19
cdr3_aa: CASSIAKLAGGPDTQYF
cdr3_nt: TGTGCCAGTAGTATAGCTAAACTAGCGGGGGGGCCAGATACGCAGTATTTT

d_call: NA
j_call: TRBJ2-2
clone_size: once
v_call: TRBV28
cdr3_aa: CASSTRNTGELFF
cdr3_nt: TGTGCCAGCAGTACTAGAAACACCGGGGAGCTGTTTTTT

d_call: TRBD2
j_call: TRBJ2-1
clone_size: NA
v_call: TRBV7-3
cdr3_aa: CASSLGLSGAGSGEQFF
cdr3_nt: TGTGCCAGCAGCTTAGGACTAAGTGGAGCGGGATCTGGTGAGCAGTTCTTC

d_call: NA
j_call: TRBJ2-5
clone_size: NA
v_call: TRBV6-1
cdr3_aa: CASSEVRQETQYF
cdr3_nt: TGTGCCAGCAGTGAAGTCAGGCAAGAGACCCAGTACTTC

d_call: NA
j_call: TRBJ1-2
clone_size: NA
v_call: TRBV28
cdr3_aa: CASGRQNYGYTF
cdr3_nt: TGTGCCAGCGGGCGACAGAACTATGGCTACACCTTC

d_call: TRBD2
j_call: TRBJ2-3
clone_size: NA
v_call: TRBV11-2
cdr3_aa: CASSLQGSGGLSPDTQYF
cdr3_nt: TGTGCCAGCAGCTTACAGGGTAGCGGGGGCCTGTCGCCGGATACGCAGTATTTT